Below are 9 T cell receptor beta chains sequenced from a single sample in a study of T cells in Graves' hyperthyroidism and ophthalmopathy. RNA transcripts were the template for amplifying TCR beta CDR3 regions. HTBI primers were employed in a first-round RT-PCR of the TCR CDR3. MiXCR, applied by TCRdb to the multiplex PCR reads, yields one record per CDR3 protein. Found here are 500,000 to 700,000 distinct CDR3 sequences, 16% of them singletons; the top ten hold roughly 18%. Sequenced material: blood. These receptors came from a woman in her late teens or twenties with Graves' hyperthyroidism.

The chain recombines TRBV19 with TRBJ2-7, with D possibly being TRBD2 (6 bases). Deletions cut 5 bases from V and 2 bases from J, with 13 bases between. CDR3 size: 14 residues. CDR1 and CDR2 (germline): LNHDA, SQIVND (reference sequence). CDR3 nucleotide sequence: TGTGCCAGTAGTCGACAGCGGGCGACCTACGAGCAGTACTTC. This codes for CASSRQRATYEQYF.

The rearrangement uses TRBV5-1 and TRBJ1-2; D unclear. Trimming took 0 bases from V and 5 from J, leaving 8 bases between them. This CDR3 region has 13 residues. CDR1 is SGHRS and CDR2 is YFSETQ in the germline V gene. Here the CDR3 reads CASSLALEYGYTF. The CDR3 region has the DNA TGCGCCAGCAGCTTGGCCCTAGAGTATGGCTACACCTTC.

Many counts were recorded for this clonotype. This chain connects TRBV12-3 or TRBV12-4 to TRBJ2-3, with no clear D. CDR3 length equals 14 residues. V was trimmed by 3 bases and J by 7 bases, leaving 14 bases between them. The CDR3 sequence: CASSFEGKVHTQYF. The CDR3 DNA sequence: TGTGCCAGCAGTTTCGAAGGGAAGGTGCATACGCAGTATTTT.

The V call is TRBV30, the J call TRBJ1-2; unclear D gene. The V end was cut by 4 bases, the J end by 8 bases, with 11 bases between. CDR3 length equals 11 residues. Germline V lookup: CDR1 GTSNPN, CDR2 SVGIG (reference sequence). CDR3 amino acids: CAWTGNGGYTF. The DNA of the CDR3 is TGTGCCTGGACGGGCAACGGGGGCTACACCTTC. The complete variable domain, with remaining parts taken from reference TRBV30 and TRBJ1-2, reads SQTIHQWPATLVQPVGSPLSLECTVEGTSNPNLYWYRQAAGRGLQLLFYSVGIGQISSEVPQNLSASRPQDRQFILSSKKLLLSDSGFYLCAWTGNGGYTFGSGTRLTVV.

This clonotype showed up just a few times. The chain recombines TRBV19 with TRBJ2-7, with D tentatively TRBD1 (5 bases). Between the trimmed V and J ends, which lost 0 bases and 1 base, there was a span of 7 bases. The CDR3 contains 14 residues. Germline V gene lookup returns CDR1 LNHDA and CDR2 SQIVND (reference sequence). This CDR3 reads CASSIEAGSYEQYF. The CDR3 nucleotides are TGTGCCAGTAGTATAGAAGCAGGGTCCTACGAGCAGTACTTC.

This clonotype occurred many times. This chain links TRBV11-1 with TRBJ2-5; the match to TRBD2 covers 9 bases. There are 15 residues in the CDR3. Germline V gene lookup returns CDR1 SGHAT and CDR2 FQDESV (reference sequence). The V gene end was trimmed by 1 base and the J gene end by 6 bases; junction bases not matched to a gene: 6. The CDR3 DNA is TGTGCCAGCAGCTTAGGTCAAGCGGGGGGTAAGACCCAGTACTTC. Its protein product is CASSLGQAGGKTQYF.

The table lists this clonotype with many counts. The rearrangement links TRBV27 to TRBJ2-7; D is ambiguous. Germline CDR1 is MNHEY and CDR2 is SMNVEV (reference sequence). This CDR3 comprises 13 residues. Trimming took off 2 bases at V and 6 bases at J, with 11 bases between the two ends. CDR3 nucleotides: TGTGCCAGCAGTTTAAACCCCTTGTCCGAGCAGTACTTC. It specifies CASSLNPLSEQYF.

The V gene is TRBV5-6, the J gene TRBJ1-4; D is undetermined. Germline values: CDR1 SGHDT, CDR2 YYEEEE. The length of the CDR3 is 14 residues. The V and J ends lost 0 bases and 4 bases respectively, with 7 bases between them. The CDR3 DNA reads TGTGCCAGCAGCTTGGGGCTACTTAATGAAAAACTGTTTTTT. It is translated as CASSLGLLNEKLFF. Full variable domain (missing parts from reference TRBV5-6 and TRBJ1-4): DAGVTQSPTHLIKTRGQQVTLRCSPKSGHDTVSWYQQALGQGPQFIFQYYEEEERQRGNFPDRFSGHQFPNYSSELNVNALLLGDSALYLCASSLGLLNEKLFFGSGTQLSVL.

This clonotype was detected ten times or more. The chain couples TRBV6-1 to TRBJ2-1, with TRBD1 matching over 7 bases. Germline lookup yields CDR1 MNHNS and CDR2 SASEGT. Trimming removed 8 bases from V and 3 bases from J; junction bases left unmatched: 16. The length of the CDR3 is 17 residues. CDR3 in amino acids: CASGRKTGALNYNEQFF. The CDR3 DNA sequence: TGTGCCAGCGGTAGGAAAACAGGGGCCCTAAACTACAATGAGCAGTTCTTC.